This T cell receptor beta chain emerged from a study of T-cell memory formation after mild COVID-19. Study-wide results and caveats: Some SARS-CoV-2-responding clones were already detected in memory before infection.

Comment on this clonotype: Its antigen is still unknown.

Using constant-segment primers, 5'RACE produced TCR alpha and TCR beta cDNA libraries carrying sample barcodes and UMIs. TCRdb recomputed calls from the 5' RACE reads with MiXCR, one row per CDR3 protein. The sample yields roughly 86,000 distinct CDR3 sequences, about 13% seen once. Trimming left V 2 bases short and J 4 bases short, with 15 bases between. CDR1 and CDR2 (germline): SNHLY, FYNNEI. CDR3 length: 16 residues. The source of this sequence is an adult woman who had mild COVID-19 (a few samples of this study predate the infection). Cell type and time point are not known. The V gene is TRBV2, the J gene TRBJ2-1; D remains unclear. Sequencing input: PBMCs or a T cell subset sorted from them (not recorded which). This CDR3 reads CASSESASSEYNEQFF. DNA for the CDR3: TGTGCCAGCAGTGAATCGGCTAGTTCTGAGTACAATGAGCAGTTCTTC. Variable domain in full (rest from reference TRBV2 and TRBJ2-1): EPEVTQTPSHQVTQMGQEVILRCVPISNHLYFYWYRQILGQKVEFLVSFYNNEISEKSEIFDDQFSVERPDGSNFTLKIRSTKLEDSAMYFCASSESASSEYNEQFFGPGTRLTVL.